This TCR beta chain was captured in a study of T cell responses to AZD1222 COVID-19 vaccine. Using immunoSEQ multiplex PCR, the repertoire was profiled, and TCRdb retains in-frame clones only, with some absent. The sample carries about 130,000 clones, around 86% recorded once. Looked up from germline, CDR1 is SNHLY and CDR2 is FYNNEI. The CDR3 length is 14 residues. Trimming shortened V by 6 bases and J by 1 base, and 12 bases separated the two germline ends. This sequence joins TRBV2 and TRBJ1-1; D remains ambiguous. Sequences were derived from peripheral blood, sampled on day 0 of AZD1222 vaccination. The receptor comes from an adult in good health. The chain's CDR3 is CASRAGLRNTEAFF. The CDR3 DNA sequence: TGTGCCAGCAGGGCTGGACTCAGGAACACTGAAGCTTTCTTT.